One sample yielded the 14 T cell receptor beta chains listed below, sequenced in a study of CD8+ T cells in alopecia areata. Extracted RNA was reverse transcribed into cDNA, the sequencing template. Here immunoSEQ multiplex PCR was the method, and the copy in TCRdb shows in-frame clones only, minus some. The sample carries about 200,000 clones, about three fifths recorded once. Treatment indicated: oral pan-JAK inhibitor, 5-10 mg twice daily. The specimen was CD4+ T cells sorted from blood, collected at week 4, from a patient treated with tofacitinib. Source of these receptors: a human donor with alopecia areata.

V gene TRBV27 combines with J gene TRBJ2-7; 9 bases agree with TRBD1. The length of the CDR3 is 16 residues. V dropped 4 bases and J dropped 3; count of bases not matched to a gene: 10. Germline V CDR1 and CDR2: MNHEY, SMNVEV (reference sequence). DNA of the CDR3: TGTGCCAGCAGTTACCGCACCGGGACAGGGCTCTACGAGCAGTACTTC. Translated: CASSYRTGTGLYEQYF.

The chain recombines TRBV29-1 with TRBJ1-1; D is undetermined. Trimming cost V 6 bases and J 5 bases, with 7 bases left between them. The CDR3 has 10 amino acids. Germline V gene data show CDR1 as SQVTM and CDR2 as ANQGSEA. CDR3 bases: TGCAGCGTCTCAGAGACTGAAGCTTTCTTT. This gives the protein CSVSETEAFF. Using reference TRBV29-1 and TRBJ1-1 for the parts outside the CDR3, the full variable domain is SAVISQKPSRDICQRGTSLTIQCQVDSQVTMMFWYRQQPGQSLTLIATANQGSEATYESGFVIDKFPISRPNLTFSTLTVSNMSPEDSSIYLCSVSETEAFFGQGTRLTVV.

A few counts support this clone. The rearrangement links TRBV6-6 to TRBJ1-1, with unresolved D. The CDR3 runs to 14 residues. The V end lost 7 bases, the J end lost 0 bases, and 12 bases lay between the germline ends. Germline CDR1 is MNHNY and CDR2 is SVGAGI (reference sequence). Here the CDR3 reads CASTKRALNTEAFF. Here the CDR3 DNA reads TGTGCCAGCACAAAAAGGGCTTTGAACACTGAAGCTTTCTTT.

With regard to this clone: This CDR3 is also generated by other DNA sequences in the sample. V and J are TRBV29-1 and TRBJ1-5, with D possibly being TRBD1 (5 bases). Per germline, CDR1 SQVTM and CDR2 ANQGSEA. There are 12 residues in the CDR3. V lost 6 bases, J lost 2 bases, and 8 bases lay in between. The CDR3 region has the DNA TGCAGCGTCGGGGGGGGCAATCAGCCCCAGCATTTT. Translation: CSVGGGNQPQHF. The entire variable domain, with the rest obtained from reference TRBV29-1 and TRBJ1-5, is as follows: SAVISQKPSRDICQRGTSLTIQCQVDSQVTMMFWYRQQPGQSLTLIATANQGSEATYESGFVIDKFPISRPNLTFSTLTVSNMSPEDSSIYLCSVGGGNQPQHFGDGTRLSIL.

In nucleotides, the CDR3 is TGCGCCAGCAGCCTAGGGACTGATAATTCACCCCTCCACTTT. Its protein is CASSLGTDNSPLHF. V and J are TRBV4-3 and TRBJ1-6; tentatively, D is TRBD1 (5 bases). V lost 4 bases and J 5 bases, leaving 9 bases between the germline ends. Germline-derived CDR1 and CDR2 are LGHNA and YSLEER. The CDR3 has 14 amino acids.

The chain is built from TRBV4-3 and TRBJ2-7, with 12 bases fitting TRBD2. The CDR3 contains 20 residues. Germline CDR1 is LGHNA and CDR2 is YSLEER. Trimming took 0 bases from V and 4 from J; bases not matched to a gene: 16. The CDR3 loop reads CASSQESVPSGGAGGYEQYF. CDR3 nucleotide sequence: TGCGCCAGCAGCCAAGAGTCGGTCCCTAGCGGGGGGGCCGGTGGGTACGAGCAGTACTTC.

V and J are TRBV29-1 and TRBJ2-5, with 8 bases fitting TRBD2. CDR1 and CDR2 from the germline V gene are SQVTM and ANQGSEA. Trimming at V came to 6 bases and at J to 8 bases, leaving 17 bases not matched to a gene. This CDR3 is 15 amino acids long. The CDR3 spells CSVTPGTRSLDTQYF. CDR3 nucleotides: TGCAGCGTCACCCCGGGGACTAGGTCCTTGGACACCCAGTACTTC.

The gene calls are TRBV4-3 and TRBJ2-7; the D gene is possibly TRBD2 (6 bases). Germline values: CDR1 LGHNA, CDR2 YSLEER. V was cut by 2 bases and J by 9 bases, with 14 bases left in between. CDR3 length equals 13 residues. The CDR3 reads CASSQSWRDGQYF. Written as DNA, the CDR3 is TGCGCCAGCAGCCAATCTTGGCGGGACGGGCAGTACTTC.

This clone was detected a few times. V usage is TRBV4-3 and J usage is TRBJ2-3, with 12 bases identical to TRBD2. J gave up 4 bases and V 0 bases, and 5 bases lay outside the gene matches. CDR1 is LGHNA, CDR2 YSLEER, per germline. The CDR3 runs to 17 residues. Written as DNA, the CDR3 is TGCGCCAGCAGCCAAGATGCTAGCGGGGGGGCGTCAGATACGCAGTATTTT. Its translation is CASSQDASGGASDTQYF.

This clone came up a few times. The chain employs TRBV7-2 and TRBJ2-1; D gene unclear. Trimming shortened V by 1 base and J by 5 bases, and 6 bases separated the two germline ends. Germline CDR1 is SGHTA and CDR2 is FQGNSA. The CDR3 is 13 amino acids. Written as DNA, the CDR3 is TGTGCCAGCAGCTTAGGACGGAACAATGAGCAGTTCTTC. Translation: CASSLGRNNEQFF.

This clone was observed a few times. This chain joins TRBV4-2 and TRBJ2-3; TRBD2 agrees at 9 bases. Germline CDR1 is LGHNA and CDR2 is YNFKEQ. J was trimmed by 4 bases and V by 0 bases; bases with no gene match: 11. The CDR3 runs to 18 residues. CDR3 region: CASSQDSSGGGAADTQYF. The CDR3 DNA sequence: TGTGCCAGCAGCCAAGACTCCTCCGGCGGGGGGGCAGCAGATACGCAGTATTTT.

The J gene is TRBJ2-1, the V gene TRBV2; D may be TRBD2 (5 bases). The CDR3 has 14 residues. The V end lost 7 bases, the J end lost 7 bases, and 17 bases lay between the germline ends. Germline-derived CDR1 and CDR2 are SNHLY and FYNNEI. The CDR3 is CASNGELIRNEQFF. CDR3 DNA: TGTGCCAGCAATGGGGAGTTAATACGGAATGAGCAGTTCTTC.

This chain connects TRBV2 to TRBJ2-3; maybe TRBD1 (5 bases). Germline CDR1 SNHLY, CDR2 FYNNEI. The CDR3 extends over 15 amino acids. V was trimmed by 6 bases and J by 2 bases, leaving 15 bases between them. The CDR3 bases are TGTGCCAGCAGCGCGACAGATTTCTTCACAGATACGCAGTATTTT. Translation gives CASSATDFFTDTQYF.

The chain recombines TRBV30 with TRBJ1-3, with TRBD1 as a possible D gene (5 bases). Germline loops: CDR1 GTSNPN, CDR2 SVGIG (reference sequence). Trimming took 2 bases from V and 2 from J, leaving 10 bases between them. The CDR3 spans 14 residues. CDR3 amino acids: CAWSSGTAGNTIYF. DNA of the CDR3: TGTGCCTGGAGTTCGGGGACTGCTGGAAACACCATATATTTT. The full variable domain, its missing parts supplied by reference TRBV30 and TRBJ1-3, is SQTIHQWPATLVQPVGSPLSLECTVEGTSNPNLYWYRQAAGRGLQLLFYSVGIGQISSEVPQNLSASRPQDRQFILSSKKLLLSDSGFYLCAWSSGTAGNTIYFGEGSWLTVV.